A selection of T cell receptor beta chains follows, all from one sample in a study of technical replicates of blood from a few donors. Here immunoSEQ multiplex PCR was the method, and the copy in TCRdb shows in-frame clones only, minus some. The data show more than 65,000 clones, roughly 97% seen once. The sample consisted of T cells isolated from PBMCs. These receptors were taken from a human donor in good health. CDR3s leave out the opening cysteine and the closing phenylalanine or tryptophan.

j_gene,len,v_gene,CDR3aa
TRBJ2-3,12,TRBV29-1,SGEDRVRPDTQY
TRBJ1-5,13,TRBV9,ASSVGQGGNQPQH
TRBJ2-5,13,TRBV15,ATSRGRGDQETQY
TRBJ2-2,9,TRBV2,ASSSEWELF
TRBJ2-5,13,TRBV28,ASSSNEGQLETQY
TRBJ1-1,9,TRBV11-2,ASSLDTEAF
TRBJ1-3,13,TRBV10-1,ASSESGSSGNTIY
TRBJ1-1,15,TRBV4-1,ASSQEGTGGSGTEAF
TRBJ2-1,14,TRBV6-1,ASSEAKRELDNEQF
TRBJ2-3,14,TRBV7-6,ASSSSSGYSTDTQY
TRBJ2-1,14,TRBV14,ASSQVGGTSYNEQF
TRBJ2-1,13,TRBV27,ASKFLPSGGSEQF
TRBJ2-2,12,TRBV30,AWNGRGNTGELF
TRBJ2-1,15,TRBV5-6,ASSLVGGFEIGNEQF
TRBJ1-1,12,TRBV30,AWIRGAGVSEAF
TRBJ2-5,12,TRBV7-9,ASSQREGRETQY
TRBJ2-3,14,TRBV5-1,ASSLPTAYSTDTQY
TRBJ1-3,10,TRBV19,ASTTYGNTIY
TRBJ2-3,12,TRBV12-5,ASVPMTGSNTQY
TRBJ2-3,9,TRBV7-9,ASSFGTEQY
TRBJ1-4,13,TRBV2,ASNYRDRDNEKLF
TRBJ2-1,10,TRBV30,AWSEPANEQF
TRBJ2-5,11,TRBV4-1,ASSQVGVGTQY
TRBJ2-2,13,TRBV28,ASGLAGEHTGELF
TRBJ2-7,12,TRBV7-6,ASSLGQGGREQY
TRBJ2-3,12,TRBV7-6,ASSLGVFPDTQY
TRBJ2-2,13,TRBV11-2,ASSSGLAGTGELF
TRBJ1-1,12,TRBV30,AWSQGAGDTEAF
TRBJ1-3,15,TRBV7-6,ASSLGHGSFSGNTIY
TRBJ2-5,14,TRBV11-3,ASSLTGGIGGETQY
TRBJ2-7,12,TRBV19,ASSIGPGTYEQY
TRBJ1-1,11,TRBV28,ASSLDSYTEAF
TRBJ1-2,11,TRBV5-1,ASSLGGQGTYT
TRBJ1-1,13,TRBV30,AWSAVWQGNTEAF
TRBJ2-7,13,TRBV6-1,ASSEYKLGDYEQY
TRBJ2-2,11,TRBV6-5,ASSYGVGGELF
TRBJ1-1,13,TRBV19,ASRRQGFMNTEAF
TRBJ1-5,15,TRBV28,ASRVSGQGGRIQPQH
TRBJ2-7,12,TRBV5-1,ASSQTGGSYEQY
TRBJ2-3,14,TRBV4-3,ASSSGLAGGPDTQY
TRBJ1-1,11,TRBV7-3,ASSLGQLTEAF